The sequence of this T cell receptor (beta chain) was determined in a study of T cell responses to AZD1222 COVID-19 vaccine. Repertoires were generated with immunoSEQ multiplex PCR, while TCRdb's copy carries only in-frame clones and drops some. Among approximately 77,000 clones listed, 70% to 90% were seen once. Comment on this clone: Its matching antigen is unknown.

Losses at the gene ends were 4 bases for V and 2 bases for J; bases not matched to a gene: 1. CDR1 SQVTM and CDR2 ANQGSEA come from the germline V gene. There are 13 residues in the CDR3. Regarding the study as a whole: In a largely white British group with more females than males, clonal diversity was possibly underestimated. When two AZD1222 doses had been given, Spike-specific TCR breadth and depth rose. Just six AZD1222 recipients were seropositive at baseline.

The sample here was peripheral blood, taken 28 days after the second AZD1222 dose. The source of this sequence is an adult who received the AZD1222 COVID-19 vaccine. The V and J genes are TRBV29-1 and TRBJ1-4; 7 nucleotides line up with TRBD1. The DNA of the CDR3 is TGCAGCGTTGTGGGACAGACTAATGAAAAACTGTTTTTT. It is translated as CSVVGQTNEKLFF. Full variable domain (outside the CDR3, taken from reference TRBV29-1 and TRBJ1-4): SAVISQKPSRDICQRGTSLTIQCQVDSQVTMMFWYRQQPGQSLTLIATANQGSEATYESGFVIDKFPISRPNLTFSTLTVSNMSPEDSSIYLCSVVGQTNEKLFFGSGTQLSVL.